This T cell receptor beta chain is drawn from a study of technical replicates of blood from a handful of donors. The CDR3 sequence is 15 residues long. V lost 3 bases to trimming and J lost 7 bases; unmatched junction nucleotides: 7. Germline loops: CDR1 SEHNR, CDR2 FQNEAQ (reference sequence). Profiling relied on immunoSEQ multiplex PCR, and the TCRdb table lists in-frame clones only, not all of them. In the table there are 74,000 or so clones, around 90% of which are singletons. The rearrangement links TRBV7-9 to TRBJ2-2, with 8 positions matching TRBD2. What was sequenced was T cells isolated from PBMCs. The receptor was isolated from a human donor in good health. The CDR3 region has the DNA TGTGCCAGCAGCTTGGCGGGGGGATTTAACGGGGAGCTGTTTTTT. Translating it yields CASSLAGGFNGELFF.